Below, one TCR beta chain is given with its context. The data stem from a study of blood T cell repertoires in COVID-19. The overall study: Whether acute or convalescent, the COVID-19 samples came from the United States, Italy and Spain. Sources were T cells, B-cell-depleted T cells, or PBMCs; the material itself was cDNA or gDNA.

Per the original methods: Estimates of nucleated cell counts were drawn from the amplification of reference gene primers. The table came from immunoSEQ multiplex PCR; TCRdb's copy has only in-frame clones and leaves some out. V and J calls and clone size are as listed in that table; D and trimming were resolved from the DNA. The table includes about 220,000 clones, approximately 77% detected once. CDR3 length: 19 amino acids. Germline V lookup: CDR1 LGHDT, CDR2 YNNKEL (reference sequence). Trimming stripped 0 bases from V and 4 bases from J, with 21 bases between. The sequence was obtained from a woman older than 75 with acute or convalescent COVID-19. Sequencing was done on a sample of peripheral blood. J is TRBJ2-2 and V is TRBV3-1 (or the pseudogene TRBV3-2), with a tentative D call TRBD1 (7 bases). Written as DNA, the CDR3 is TGTGCCAGCAGCCAAGATCGTCGGAGGGGGCGCTTGAGCACCGGGGAGCTGTTTTTT. The encoded protein is CASSQDRRRGRLSTGELFF.